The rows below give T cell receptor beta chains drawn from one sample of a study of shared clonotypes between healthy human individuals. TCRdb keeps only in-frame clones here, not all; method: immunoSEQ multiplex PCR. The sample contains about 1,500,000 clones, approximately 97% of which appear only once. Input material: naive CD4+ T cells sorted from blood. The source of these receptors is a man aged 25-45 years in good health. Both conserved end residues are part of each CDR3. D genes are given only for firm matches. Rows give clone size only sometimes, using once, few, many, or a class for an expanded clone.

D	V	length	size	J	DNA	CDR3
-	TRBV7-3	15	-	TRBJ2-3	TGTGCCAGCAGCTTAAACGTTCTGGGCACAGATACGCAGTATTTT	CASSLNVLGTDTQYF
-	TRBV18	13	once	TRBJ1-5	TGTGCCAGCTCGTCAGGGGTAAGTCAGCCCCAGCATTTT	CASSSGVSQPQHF
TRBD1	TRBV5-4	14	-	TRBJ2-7	TGTGCCAGCAGTAACAGGGGGAGCTCCTACGAGCAGTACTTC	CASSNRGSSYEQYF
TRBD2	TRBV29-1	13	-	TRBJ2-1	TGCAGCGTTACTAGCGGGAGTTTTTGGGAGCAGTTCTTC	CSVTSGSFWEQFF
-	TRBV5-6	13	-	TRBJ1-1	TGTGCCAGCAGCTTGCCGGGGAACACTGAAGCTTTCTTT	CASSLPGNTEAFF
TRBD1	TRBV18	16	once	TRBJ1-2	TGTGCCAGCTCACTAGTATTGGGACAGGGGGCAGATGGCTACACCTTC	CASSLVLGQGADGYTF
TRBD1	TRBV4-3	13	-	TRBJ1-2	TGCGCCAGCAGCCAAGGACAGGGTAGAGGCTACACCTTC	CASSQGQGRGYTF
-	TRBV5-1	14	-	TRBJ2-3	TGCGCCAGCAGCATGGAGGGCCCCCCAGATACGCAGTATTTT	CASSMEGPPDTQYF
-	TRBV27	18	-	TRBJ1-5	TGTGCCAGCAGTTTTAGGCCGCACGGTGCAGGCGGCAATCAGCCCCAGCATTTT	CASSFRPHGAGGNQPQHF
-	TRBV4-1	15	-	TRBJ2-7	TGCGCCAGCAGCCAAGAACGGGGGGCGAAAGTGGGGCAGTACTTC	CASSQERGAKVGQYF
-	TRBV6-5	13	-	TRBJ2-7	TGTGCCAGCAGTTACTTACGGGCCCGGGAGCAGTACTTC	CASSYLRAREQYF
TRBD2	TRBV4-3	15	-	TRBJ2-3	TGCGCCAGCAGCCAACTAGCGGGAGAAGCAGATACGCAGTATTTT	CASSQLAGEADTQYF
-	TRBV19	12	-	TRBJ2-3	TGTGCCAGTAGTCTATCGACAGATACGCAGTATTTT	CASSLSTDTQYF
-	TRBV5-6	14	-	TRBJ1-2	TGTGCCAGCAGGACCCCCCAAGACGTCTATGGCTACACCTTC	CASRTPQDVYGYTF
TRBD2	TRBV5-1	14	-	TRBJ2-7	TGCGCCAGCAGCTTGTTGGTAGCGGGGGACGAGCAGTACTTC	CASSLLVAGDEQYF
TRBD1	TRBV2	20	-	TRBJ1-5	TGTGCCAGCGAAAGGAGAGACTACAGGGGCGAAAACATTAGCAATCAGCCCCAGCATTTT	CASERRDYRGENISNQPQHF
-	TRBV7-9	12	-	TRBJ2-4	TGTGCCAGCAGCCCCCGAGATGACATTCAGTACTTC	CASSPRDDIQYF
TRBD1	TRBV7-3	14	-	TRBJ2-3	TGTGCCAGCAGCTTAAACAGGGGAGCAGATACGCAGTATTTT	CASSLNRGADTQYF
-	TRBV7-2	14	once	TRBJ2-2	TGTGCCAGCAGCTTAGTTACTAGCTTCGGGGAGCTGTTTTTT	CASSLVTSFGELFF
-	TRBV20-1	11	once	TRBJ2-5	TGCAGTTCCACCCCTAAAGAGACCCAGTACTTC	CSSTPKETQYF
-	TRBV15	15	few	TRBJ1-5	TGTGCCACCAGCAGAGAAGCCCCTCTTCATCAGCCCCAGCATTTT	CATSREAPLHQPQHF
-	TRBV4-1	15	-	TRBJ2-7	TGCGCCAGCAGCCACGGAGGGACAGCGCACTACGAGCAGTACTTC	CASSHGGTAHYEQYF
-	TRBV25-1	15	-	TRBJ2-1	TGTGCCAGCAGTGAATACAGGGTAGGCTACAATGAGCAGTTCTTC	CASSEYRVGYNEQFF
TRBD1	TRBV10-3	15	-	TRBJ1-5	TGTGCCATCAGTGATGGGGCAGGGGGGAATCAGCCCCAGCATTTT	CAISDGAGGNQPQHF
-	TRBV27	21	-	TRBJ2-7	TGTGCCAGCAGCCAGCAGTTTGGTCGGGGACAAACCCTAGGTCCCTACTACGAGCAGTACTTC	CASSQQFGRGQTLGPYYEQYF
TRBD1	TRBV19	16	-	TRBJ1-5	TGTGCCAGTAGTATAGAGGGACAGGGTCGTACTCAGCCCCAGCATTTT	CASSIEGQGRTQPQHF
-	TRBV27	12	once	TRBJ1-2	TGTGCCAGCAGTCCAGGACATAGTGGCTACACCTTC	CASSPGHSGYTF
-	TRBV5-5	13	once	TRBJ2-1	TGTGCCAGCAGCTTGGACACTTACAATGAGCAGTTCTTC	CASSLDTYNEQFF
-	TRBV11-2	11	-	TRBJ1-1	TGTGCCAGCAGCCGCGGGACTGAAGCTTTCTTT	CASSRGTEAFF
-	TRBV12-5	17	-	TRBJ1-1	TGTGCTAGTGGTCTGAGGGACGGGCAAAGTATGAACACTGAAGCTTTCTTT	CASGLRDGQSMNTEAFF
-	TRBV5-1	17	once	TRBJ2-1	TGCGCCAGCAGTCCCCGGTCAGGGAGCGGGTCCTACAATGAGCAGTTCTTC	CASSPRSGSGSYNEQFF
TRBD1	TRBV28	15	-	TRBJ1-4	TGTGCCAGCAGTTTTCTCAGGGGGCTAATAGAAAAACTGTTTTTT	CASSFLRGLIEKLFF
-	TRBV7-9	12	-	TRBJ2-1	TGTGCCAGCAGGTCCAGGGTCGATGAGCAGTTCTTC	CASRSRVDEQFF
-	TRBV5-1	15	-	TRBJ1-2	TGCGCCAGCAGCTTGGAAGCGGGACGGGCGGGTGGCTACACCTTC	CASSLEAGRAGGYTF
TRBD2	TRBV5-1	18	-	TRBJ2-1	TGCGCCAGCAGCTTTACACTGCGTACTAGCGGGAGAGCCGATGAGCAGTTCTTC	CASSFTLRTSGRADEQFF
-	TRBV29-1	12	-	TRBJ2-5	TGCAGCGTTTTGACAGGAGAAGAGACCCAGTACTTC	CSVLTGEETQYF
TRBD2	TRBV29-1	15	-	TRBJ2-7	TGCAGCGTTGGGAAGGTGACTAGCGGGAGGGGGGAGCAGTACTTC	CSVGKVTSGRGEQYF
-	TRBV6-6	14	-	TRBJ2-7	TGTGCCAGCAGTTACTTGGGAAATGGCTACGAGCAGTACTTC	CASSYLGNGYEQYF
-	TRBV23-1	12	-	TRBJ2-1	TGCGCCAGCGCCCGGAACGGCCTCGGGCAGTTCTTC	CASARNGLGQFF
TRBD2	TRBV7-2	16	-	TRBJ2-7	TGTGCCAGCAGCTTATCGGCGGGACTAAGCTCCTACGAGCAGTACTTC	CASSLSAGLSSYEQYF
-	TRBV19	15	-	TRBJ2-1	TGTGCCAGTAGTATCCCAGCCATCCCCTACAATGAGCAGTTCTTC	CASSIPAIPYNEQFF
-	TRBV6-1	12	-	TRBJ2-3	TGTGCCAGCAGCGAGCGTTTGGATACGCAGTATTTT	CASSERLDTQYF
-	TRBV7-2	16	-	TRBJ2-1	TGTGCCAGCAGCTTAAAAGGGTTGCGGTCCTACAATGAGCAGTTCTTC	CASSLKGLRSYNEQFF
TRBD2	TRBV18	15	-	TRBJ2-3	TGTGCCAGCTCACCAGTAGCGGGAGGGGGAGATACGCAGTATTTT	CASSPVAGGGDTQYF
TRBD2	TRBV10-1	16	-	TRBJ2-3	TGCGCCAGCAGCCGGACTAGCGCAACTGCCAGAGATACGCAGTATTTT	CASSRTSATARDTQYF
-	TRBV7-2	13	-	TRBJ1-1	TGTGCCAGCAGCTTAATGATGAACACTGAAGCTTTCTTT	CASSLMMNTEAFF
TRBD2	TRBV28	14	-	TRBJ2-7	TGTGCCAGCAGTAAGGGCGGGAGCGGGTACGAGCAGTACTTC	CASSKGGSGYEQYF
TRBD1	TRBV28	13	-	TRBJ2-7	TGTGCCATCGGGCGCGGGACAGGGTCCGAGCAGTACTTC	CAIGRGTGSEQYF